The clone carrying this TCR beta chain has a handful of counts. Its target is unknown. These data come from a study of human T cells and chemical hapten exposure. Whole-study findings and limits: Significantly more large CDR3 similarity clusters arose among expanded TCRs than among controls. The number of TCRs above 1 in 1000 frequency did not change after DPC sensitization.

The CDR3 is made up of 11 amino acids. The ends were cut back, 6 bases at V and 5 bases at J, with 11 bases in the middle. Germline V lookup: CDR1 SQVTM, CDR2 ANQGSEA. Unique molecular identifiers were linked by the library to individual cDNA molecules. TCRdb itself ran the RACE reads through MiXCR, one entry per CDR3 protein. The sample holds about 180,000 distinct CDR3 sequences; 25% to 30% are singletons and the top ten take 2.9%. Noted time point: pre-sensitization, week 0. Treatment: therapeutic diphenylcyclopropenone sensitization with weekly scalp DPC. This sequence originates from a woman between 25 and 40 years old with alopecia areata. Some clones in this sample may be carry-over from other donors' samples. Sequencing used whole blood, obtained in connection with sensitization to the hapten diphenylcyclopropenone (DPC). The chain joins TRBV29-1 to TRBJ2-7; no reliable D call. CDR3 amino acids: CSVVGTNEQYF. CDR3 nucleotide sequence: TGCAGCGTAGTCGGCACCAACGAGCAGTACTTC.